This TCR beta chain originates from a study of identical twins. General study results and limits: Sequences that were out-of-frame, alpha and twin-shared displayed an excess of low generation probability.

CDR1 SGHRS and CDR2 YFSETQ come from the germline V gene. V lost 4 bases and J 6 bases, leaving 12 bases between the germline ends. The length of the CDR3 is 13 residues. This clonotype is a singleton in its sample. The target antigen is unknown. TCRdb used MiXCR to reprocess the 5' RACE reads, holding one entry per CDR3 protein. The repertoire has roughly 690,000 distinct CDR3 sequences, over 20% of them found once; the top ten carry approximately 4.5%. Another study also made use of these data, one on T cells expressing NK-cell markers. This second study says: There were seven HCMV-seropositive donors and one seronegative donor among the eight sequenced. Four donors' CD3+CD56-NKG2C+ cells were dominated by the same clonotypes. HCMV specificity was not established for the expanded NKG2C+ T cell clones.

The sample taken for sequencing was PBMCs. The receptor's source is a young woman in good health. The V call is TRBV5-1, the J call TRBJ2-3, with TRBD2 as a possible D gene (5 bases). The CDR3 region is CASSAGIMDTQYF. DNA for the CDR3: TGCGCCAGCAGCGCCGGGATTATGGATACGCAGTATTTT.